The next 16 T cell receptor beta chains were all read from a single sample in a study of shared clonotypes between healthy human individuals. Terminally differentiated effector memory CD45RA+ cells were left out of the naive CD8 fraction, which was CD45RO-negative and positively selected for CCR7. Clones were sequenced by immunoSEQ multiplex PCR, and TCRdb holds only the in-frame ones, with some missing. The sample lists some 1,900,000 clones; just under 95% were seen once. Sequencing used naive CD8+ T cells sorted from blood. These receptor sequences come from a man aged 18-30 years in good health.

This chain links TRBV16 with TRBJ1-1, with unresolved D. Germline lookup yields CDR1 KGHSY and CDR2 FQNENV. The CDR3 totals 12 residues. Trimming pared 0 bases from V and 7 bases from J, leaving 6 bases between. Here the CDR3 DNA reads TGTGCCAGCAGCCAATCACGGCTTGAAGCTTTCTTT. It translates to CASSQSRLEAFF.

Here the CDR3 DNA reads TGTGCCAGAAGCTTAGACCCCAGCGGGGTCTCCTACGAGCAGTACTTC. Translated, it gives CARSLDPSGVSYEQYF. This rearrangement joins TRBV7-5 to TRBJ2-7; the table's D call TRBD2 went unverified against the DNA. TRBV7-5 represents a pseudogene. This CDR3 has 16 residues.

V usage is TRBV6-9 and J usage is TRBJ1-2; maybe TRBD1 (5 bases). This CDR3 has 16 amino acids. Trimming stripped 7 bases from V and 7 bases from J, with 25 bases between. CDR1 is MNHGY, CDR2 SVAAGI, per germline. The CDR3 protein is CASIPTGLQGPLGYTF. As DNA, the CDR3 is TGTGCCAGCATCCCCACCGGGCTGCAGGGTCCCCTTGGCTACACCTTC.

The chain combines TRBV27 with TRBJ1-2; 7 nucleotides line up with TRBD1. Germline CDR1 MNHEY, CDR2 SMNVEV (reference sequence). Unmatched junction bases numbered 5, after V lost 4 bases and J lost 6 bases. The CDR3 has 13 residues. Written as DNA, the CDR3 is TGTGCCAGCAGTTCAGGGGGGGCTGATGGCTACACCTTC. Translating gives CASSSGGADGYTF.

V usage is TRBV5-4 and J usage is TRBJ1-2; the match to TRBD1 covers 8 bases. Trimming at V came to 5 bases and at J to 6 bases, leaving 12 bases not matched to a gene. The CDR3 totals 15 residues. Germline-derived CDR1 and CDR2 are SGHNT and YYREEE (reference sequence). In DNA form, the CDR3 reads TGTGCCAGCAGGATACCGGGACAGGCCCCCGATGGCTACACCTTC. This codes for CASRIPGQAPDGYTF.

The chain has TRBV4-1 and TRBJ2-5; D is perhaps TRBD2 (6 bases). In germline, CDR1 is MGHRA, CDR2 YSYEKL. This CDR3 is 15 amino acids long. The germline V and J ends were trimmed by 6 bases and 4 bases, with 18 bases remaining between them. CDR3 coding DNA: TGCGCCAGCAGACAGACTAGGATTGCCGCAGAGACCCAGTACTTC. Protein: CASRQTRIAAETQYF.

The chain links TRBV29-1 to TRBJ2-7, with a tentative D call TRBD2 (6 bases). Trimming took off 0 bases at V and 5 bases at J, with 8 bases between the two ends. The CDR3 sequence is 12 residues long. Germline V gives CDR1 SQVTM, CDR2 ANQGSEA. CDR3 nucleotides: TGCAGCGTTGAAGAGGCGGGGAACGAGCAGTACTTC. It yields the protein CSVEEAGNEQYF.

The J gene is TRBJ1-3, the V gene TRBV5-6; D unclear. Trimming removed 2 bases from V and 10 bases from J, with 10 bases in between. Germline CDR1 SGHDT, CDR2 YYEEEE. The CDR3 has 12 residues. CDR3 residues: CASSFGSGTIYF. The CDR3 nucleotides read TGTGCCAGCAGCTTTGGCAGTGGGACCATATATTTT.

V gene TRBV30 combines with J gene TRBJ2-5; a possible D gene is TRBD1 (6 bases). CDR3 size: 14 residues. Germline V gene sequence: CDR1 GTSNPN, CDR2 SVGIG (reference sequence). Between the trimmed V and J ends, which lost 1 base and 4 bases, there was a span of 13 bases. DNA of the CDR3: TGTGCCTGGAGTGGACTAACAGGGATAGAGACCCAGTACTTC. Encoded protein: CAWSGLTGIETQYF.

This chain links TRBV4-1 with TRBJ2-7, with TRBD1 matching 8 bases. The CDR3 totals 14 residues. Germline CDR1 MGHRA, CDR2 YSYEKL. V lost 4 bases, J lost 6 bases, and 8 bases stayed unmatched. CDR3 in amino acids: CASSPKTGVFEQYF. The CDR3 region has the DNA TGCGCCAGCAGCCCAAAGACAGGGGTATTCGAGCAGTACTTC.

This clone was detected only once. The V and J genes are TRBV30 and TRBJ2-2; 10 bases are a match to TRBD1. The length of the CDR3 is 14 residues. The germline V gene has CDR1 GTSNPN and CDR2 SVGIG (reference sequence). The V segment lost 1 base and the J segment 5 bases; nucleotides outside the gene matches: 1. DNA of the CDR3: TGTGCCTGGAGTGGGACAGGGGGGACCGGGGAGCTGTTTTTT. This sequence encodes CAWSGTGGTGELFF.

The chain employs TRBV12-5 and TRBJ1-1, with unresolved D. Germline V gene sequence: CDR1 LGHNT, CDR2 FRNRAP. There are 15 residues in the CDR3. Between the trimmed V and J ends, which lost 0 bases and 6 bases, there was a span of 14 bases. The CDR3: CASGLVEAVGPEAFF. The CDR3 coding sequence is TGTGCTAGTGGTTTGGTCGAGGCGGTAGGCCCTGAAGCTTTCTTT.

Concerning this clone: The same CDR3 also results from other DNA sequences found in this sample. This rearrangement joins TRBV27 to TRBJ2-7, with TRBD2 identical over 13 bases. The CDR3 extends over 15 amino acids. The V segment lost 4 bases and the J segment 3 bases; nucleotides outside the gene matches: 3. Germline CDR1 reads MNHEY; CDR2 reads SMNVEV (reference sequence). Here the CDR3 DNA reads TGTGCCAGCAGTTCAGGGACTAGCGGGATCTACGAGCAGTACTTC. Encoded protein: CASSSGTSGIYEQYF.

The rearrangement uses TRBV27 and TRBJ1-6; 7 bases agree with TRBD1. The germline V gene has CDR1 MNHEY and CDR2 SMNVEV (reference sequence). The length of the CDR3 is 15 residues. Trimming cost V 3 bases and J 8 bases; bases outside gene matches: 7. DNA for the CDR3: TGTGCCAGCAGTTTCTCTCGACAGGGCCATTCACCCCTCCACTTT. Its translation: CASSFSRQGHSPLHF.

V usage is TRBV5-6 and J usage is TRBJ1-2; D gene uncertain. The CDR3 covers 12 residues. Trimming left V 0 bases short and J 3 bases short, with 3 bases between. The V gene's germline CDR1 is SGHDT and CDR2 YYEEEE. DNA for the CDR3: TGTGCCAGCAGCTTGGACGACTATGGCTACACCTTC. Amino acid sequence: CASSLDDYGYTF.

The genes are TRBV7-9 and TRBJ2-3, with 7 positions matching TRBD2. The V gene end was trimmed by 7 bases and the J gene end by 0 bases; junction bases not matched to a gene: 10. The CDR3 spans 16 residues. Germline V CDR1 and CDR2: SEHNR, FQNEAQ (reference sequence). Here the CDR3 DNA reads TGTGCCAGCATTCGAGGGACTACCCCTAGCACAGATACGCAGTATTTT. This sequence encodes CASIRGTTPSTDTQYF.